The present TCR beta chain was sequenced within a study of blood T cells in healthy people across ages. On this clonotype: Its specificity is unknown.

Notes on the study in general: PBMCs that were unsorted prevented a conclusive naive versus antigen-experienced comparison.

Using a J-beta primer mix together with a sample-barcoded 5' primer, a second PCR was run for roughly 7 to 12 cycles. A template-switch adaptor that had 12 random nucleotides put a tag on each cDNA molecule. TCRdb analysed the 5' RACE reads with MiXCR anew, one entry per CDR3 protein. The sample yields about 570,000 distinct CDR3 sequences, approximately 30% seen once. Looked up from germline, CDR1 is SGHAT and CDR2 is FQNNGV. V gave up 3 bases and J gave up 8 bases, with 16 bases separating them. The CDR3 is 14 residues long. Donors ranged from roughly 6 to 100 years old and were healthy Caucasians in Russia.

The origin of this receptor is a woman in her 70s in good health. The V and J genes are TRBV11-2 and TRBJ1-2, with D tentatively TRBD1 (5 bases). Sequences were obtained from blood. In DNA form, the CDR3 reads TGTGCCAGCAGCTTGGTTAGGGGAAGAGACGGCTACACCTTC. Translating gives CASSLVRGRDGYTF.